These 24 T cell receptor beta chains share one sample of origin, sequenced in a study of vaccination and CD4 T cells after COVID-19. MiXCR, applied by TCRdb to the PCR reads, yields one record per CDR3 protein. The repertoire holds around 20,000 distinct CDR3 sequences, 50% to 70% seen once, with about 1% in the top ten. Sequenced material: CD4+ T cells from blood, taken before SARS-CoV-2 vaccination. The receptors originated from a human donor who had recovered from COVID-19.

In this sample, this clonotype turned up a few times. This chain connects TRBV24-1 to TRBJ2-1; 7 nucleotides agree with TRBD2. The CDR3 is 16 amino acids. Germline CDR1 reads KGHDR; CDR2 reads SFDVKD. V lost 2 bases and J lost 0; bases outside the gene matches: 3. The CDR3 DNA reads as TGTGCCACCAGTGATTCCAGCGGGAACTCCTACAATGAGCAGTTCTTC. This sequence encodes CATSDSSGNSYNEQFF.

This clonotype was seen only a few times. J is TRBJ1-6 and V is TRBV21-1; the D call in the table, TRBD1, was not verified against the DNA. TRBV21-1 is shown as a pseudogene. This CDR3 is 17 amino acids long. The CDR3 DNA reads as TGTGCCAGCAGCAAACCCTCCAAGACAGGGAATAATTCACCCCTCCACTTT. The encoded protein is CASSKPSKTGNNSPLHF.

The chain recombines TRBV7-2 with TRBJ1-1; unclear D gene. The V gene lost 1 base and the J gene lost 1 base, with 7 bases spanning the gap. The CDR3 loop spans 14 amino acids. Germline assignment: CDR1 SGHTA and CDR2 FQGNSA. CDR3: CASSLVYKNTEAFF. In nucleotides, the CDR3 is TGTGCCAGCAGCTTAGTCTACAAGAACACTGAAGCTTTCTTT.

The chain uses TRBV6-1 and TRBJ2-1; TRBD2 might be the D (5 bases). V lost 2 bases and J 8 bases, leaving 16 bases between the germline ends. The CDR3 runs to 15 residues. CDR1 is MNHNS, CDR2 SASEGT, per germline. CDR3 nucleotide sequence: TGTGCCAGCAGTGAAAGTGAACTAGGGTTTTATGAGCAGTTCTTC. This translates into CASSESELGFYEQFF.

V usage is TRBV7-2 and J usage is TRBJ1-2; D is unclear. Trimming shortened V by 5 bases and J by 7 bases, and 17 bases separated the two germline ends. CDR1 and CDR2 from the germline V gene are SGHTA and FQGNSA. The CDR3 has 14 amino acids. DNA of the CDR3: TGTGCCAGCAGCCCAAAGCGGGATGTGGGTGGCTACACCTTC. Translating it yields CASSPKRDVGGYTF.

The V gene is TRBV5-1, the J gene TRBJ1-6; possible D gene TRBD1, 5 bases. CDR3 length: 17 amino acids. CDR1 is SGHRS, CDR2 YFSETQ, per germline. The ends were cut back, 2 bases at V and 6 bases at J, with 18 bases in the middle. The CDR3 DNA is TGCGCCAGCAGCTTAGGTTTATCCAGGGCTGGTAATTCACCCCTCCACTTT. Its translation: CASSLGLSRAGNSPLHF.

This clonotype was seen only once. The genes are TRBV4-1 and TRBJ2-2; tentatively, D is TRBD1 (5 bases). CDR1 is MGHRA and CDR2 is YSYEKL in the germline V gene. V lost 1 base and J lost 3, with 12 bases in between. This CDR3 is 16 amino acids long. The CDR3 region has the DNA TGCGCCAGCAGCCAAGCTAGGGGCGCGGACACCGGGGAGCTGTTTTTT. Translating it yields CASSQARGADTGELFF.

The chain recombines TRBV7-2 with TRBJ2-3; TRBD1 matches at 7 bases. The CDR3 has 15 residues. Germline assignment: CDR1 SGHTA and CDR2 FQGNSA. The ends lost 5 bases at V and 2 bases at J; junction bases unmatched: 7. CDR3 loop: CASSPRQGVTDTQYF. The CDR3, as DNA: TGTGCCAGCAGCCCCCGACAGGGAGTCACAGATACGCAGTATTTT.

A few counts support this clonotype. The CDR3 DNA follows: TGCAGTGCTAGTACTAGCGGAGCAACCTACGAGCAGTACTTC. It specifies CSASTSGATYEQYF. The chain employs TRBV20-1 and TRBJ2-7; 8 bases line up with TRBD2. V gave up 3 bases and J gave up 2 bases; unmatched junction bases: 6. This CDR3 spans 14 amino acids. CDR1 is DFQATT, CDR2 SNEGSKA, per germline (reference sequence).

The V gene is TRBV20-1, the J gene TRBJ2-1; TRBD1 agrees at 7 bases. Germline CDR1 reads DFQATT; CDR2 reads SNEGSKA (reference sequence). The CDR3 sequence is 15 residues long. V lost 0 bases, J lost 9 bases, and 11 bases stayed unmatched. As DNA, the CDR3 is TGCAGTGCTAGAGATCCTTCGGGACAGCGTCTTGAGCAGTTCTTC. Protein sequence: CSARDPSGQRLEQFF.

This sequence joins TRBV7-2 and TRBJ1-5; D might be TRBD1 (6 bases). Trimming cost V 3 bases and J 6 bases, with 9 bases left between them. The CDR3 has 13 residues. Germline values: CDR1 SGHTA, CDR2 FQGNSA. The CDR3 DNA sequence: TGTGCCAGCAGCTTGGACAGACCTCAGCCCCAGCATTTT. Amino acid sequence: CASSLDRPQPQHF.

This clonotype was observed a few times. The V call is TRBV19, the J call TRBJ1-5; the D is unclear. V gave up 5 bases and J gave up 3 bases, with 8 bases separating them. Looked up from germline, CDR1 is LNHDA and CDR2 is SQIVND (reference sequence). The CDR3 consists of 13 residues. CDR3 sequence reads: CASSPSPNQPQHF. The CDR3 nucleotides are TGTGCCAGTAGTCCGTCCCCCAATCAGCCCCAGCATTTT.

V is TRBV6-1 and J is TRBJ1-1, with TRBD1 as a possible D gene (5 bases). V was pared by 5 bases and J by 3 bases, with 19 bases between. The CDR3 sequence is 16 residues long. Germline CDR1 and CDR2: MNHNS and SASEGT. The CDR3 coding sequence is TGTGCCAGCAGTACTGGACACGCACCACGGGACACTGAAGCTTTCTTT. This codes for CASSTGHAPRDTEAFF.

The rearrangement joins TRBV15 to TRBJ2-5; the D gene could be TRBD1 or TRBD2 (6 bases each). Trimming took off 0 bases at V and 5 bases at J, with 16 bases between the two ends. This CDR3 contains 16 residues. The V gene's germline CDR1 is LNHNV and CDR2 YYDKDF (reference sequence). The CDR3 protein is CATSRDILGGAETQYF. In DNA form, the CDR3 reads TGTGCCACCAGCAGAGATATTCTGGGGGGCGCGGAGACCCAGTACTTC. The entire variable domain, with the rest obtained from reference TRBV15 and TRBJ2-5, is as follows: DAMVIQNPRYQVTQFGKPVTLSCSQTLNHNVMYWYQQKSSQAPKLLFHYYDKDFNNEADTPDNFQSRRPNTSFCFLDIRSPGLGDTAMYLCATSRDILGGAETQYFGPGTRLLVL.

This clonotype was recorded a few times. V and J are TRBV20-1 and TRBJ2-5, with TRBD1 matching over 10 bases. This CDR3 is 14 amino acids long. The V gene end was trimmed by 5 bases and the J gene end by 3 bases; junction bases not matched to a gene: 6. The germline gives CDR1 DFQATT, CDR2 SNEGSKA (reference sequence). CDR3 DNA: TGCAGTGCTCCAGCTGGGACAGGGGAAGAGACCCAGTACTTC. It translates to CSAPAGTGEETQYF.

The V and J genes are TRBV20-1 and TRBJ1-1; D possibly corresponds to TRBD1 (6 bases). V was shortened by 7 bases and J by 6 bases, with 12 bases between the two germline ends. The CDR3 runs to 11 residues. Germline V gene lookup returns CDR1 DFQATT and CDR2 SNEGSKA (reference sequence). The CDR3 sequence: CSVPGDAEAFF. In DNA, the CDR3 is TGCAGTGTACCAGGGGACGCTGAAGCTTTCTTT.

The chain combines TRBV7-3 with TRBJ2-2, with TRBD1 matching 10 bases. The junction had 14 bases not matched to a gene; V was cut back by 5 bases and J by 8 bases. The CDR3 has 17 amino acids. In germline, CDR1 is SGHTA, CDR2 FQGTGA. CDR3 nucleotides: TGTGCCAGCAGCCTCCGACTGGACAGGGGGATTGCGGGGGAGCTGTTTTTT. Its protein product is CASSLRLDRGIAGELFF.

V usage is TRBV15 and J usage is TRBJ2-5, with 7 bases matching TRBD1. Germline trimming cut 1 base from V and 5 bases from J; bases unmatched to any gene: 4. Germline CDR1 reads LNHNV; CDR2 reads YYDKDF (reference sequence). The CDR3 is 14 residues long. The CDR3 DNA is TGTGCCACCAGCAGAGCGACAGGGTTGGAGACCCAGTACTTC. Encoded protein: CATSRATGLETQYF.

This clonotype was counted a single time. The DNA of the CDR3 is TGTGCCATCAGTGATCCTGAACAGGGGCTTAGGTCACCCCTCCACTTT. Translated: CAISDPEQGLRSPLHF. The V and J genes are TRBV10-3 and TRBJ1-6; 7 bases line up with TRBD1. V lost 3 bases to trimming and J lost 10 bases; unmatched junction nucleotides: 12. The germline CDR1 and CDR2 sequences are ENHRY and SYGVKD. The CDR3 contains 16 residues.

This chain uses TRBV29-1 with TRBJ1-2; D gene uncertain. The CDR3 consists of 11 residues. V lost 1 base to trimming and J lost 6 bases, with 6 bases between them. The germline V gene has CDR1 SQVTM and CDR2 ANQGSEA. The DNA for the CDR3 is TGCAGCGTTGAAGGGGCGAATGGCTACACCTTC. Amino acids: CSVEGANGYTF.

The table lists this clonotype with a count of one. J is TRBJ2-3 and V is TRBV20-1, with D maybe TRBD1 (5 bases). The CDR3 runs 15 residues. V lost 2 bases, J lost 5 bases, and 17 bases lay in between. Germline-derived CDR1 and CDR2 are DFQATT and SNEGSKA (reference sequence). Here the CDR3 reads CSARHKGRGEDTQYF. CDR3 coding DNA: TGCAGTGCTAGACACAAAGGAAGGGGTGAAGATACGCAGTATTTT.

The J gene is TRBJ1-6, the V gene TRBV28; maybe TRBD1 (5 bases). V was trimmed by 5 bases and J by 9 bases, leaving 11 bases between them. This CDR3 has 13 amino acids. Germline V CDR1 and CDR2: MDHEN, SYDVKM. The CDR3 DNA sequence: TGTGCCAGCAGTACCCCAGGGCCTTCACCCCTCCACTTT. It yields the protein CASSTPGPSPLHF.

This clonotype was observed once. DNA of the CDR3: TGTGCCAGCAGCTTCAGCGGGGATATCTCCTACGAGCAGTACTTC. Translation gives CASSFSGDISYEQYF. The rearrangement links TRBV11-2 to TRBJ2-7; 7 bases map to TRBD2. The CDR3 spans 15 residues. V lost 3 bases to trimming and J lost 0 bases; unmatched junction nucleotides: 5. CDR1 SGHAT and CDR2 FQNNGV come from the germline V gene.

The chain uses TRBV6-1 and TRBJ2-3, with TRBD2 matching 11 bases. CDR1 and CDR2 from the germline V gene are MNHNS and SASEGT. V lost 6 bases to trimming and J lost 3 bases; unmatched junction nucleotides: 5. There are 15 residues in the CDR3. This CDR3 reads CASRFGLAGTDTQYF. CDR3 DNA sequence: TGTGCCAGCAGATTTGGACTAGCGGGTACAGATACGCAGTATTTT.